Listed here are 13 T cell receptor beta chains from one sample, sequenced in a study of cytomegalovirus exposure and HLA in healthy donors. PCR was performed using 60 Vbeta and 13 Jbeta primers. Sequencing used immunoSEQ multiplex PCR; TCRdb keeps in-frame clones, though not all of them. The table shows about 130,000 clones, with 74% occurring only once. Material: PBMCs. All receptors come from a woman aged 45-65 years in good health and CMV-seropositive.

V gene TRBV5-4 combines with J gene TRBJ1-5, with 9 positions matching TRBD1. The CDR3 length is 15 residues. The germline V gene encodes CDR1 SGHNT and CDR2 YYREEE (reference sequence). The junction had 4 bases not matched to a gene; V was cut back by 2 bases and J by 4 bases. The CDR3 DNA follows: TGTGCCAGCAGCTTAGGACAGGGGCCTAATCAGCCCCAGCATTTT. This gives the protein CASSLGQGPNQPQHF. Together with reference TRBV5-4 and TRBJ1-5, the CDR3 gives the full variable domain: ETGVTQSPTHLIKTRGQQVTLRCSSQSGHNTVSWYQQALGQGPQFIFQYYREEENGRGNFPPRFSGLQFPNYSSELNVNALELDDSALYLCASSLGQGPNQPQHFGDGTRLSIL.

The gene calls are TRBV29-1 and TRBJ1-5; D unresolved. Trimming removed 4 bases at V and 5 bases at J, with 3 bases between. Germline assignment: CDR1 SQVTM and CDR2 ANQGSEA. The CDR3 consists of 10 residues. The CDR3 region has the DNA TGCAGCGTTGGAGATCAGCCCCAGCATTTT. It is translated as CSVGDQPQHF.

The rearrangement joins TRBV7-9 to TRBJ2-1; 7 positions match TRBD2. From germline, CDR1 is SEHNR and CDR2 FQNEAQ (reference sequence). Losses at the gene ends were 0 bases for V and 7 bases for J; bases not matched to a gene: 9. The CDR3 is 16 residues long. The CDR3 here is CASSLAQGAGRNEQFF. CDR3 DNA: TGTGCCAGCAGCTTAGCGCAGGGAGCGGGGAGGAATGAGCAGTTCTTC.

The gene calls are TRBV11-2 and TRBJ2-1; 13 positions match TRBD2. The germline V gene has CDR1 SGHAT and CDR2 FQNNGV. V shed 7 bases, J shed 3 bases, and the junction held 6 bases outside the gene matches. There are 16 residues in the CDR3. The CDR3: CASKGLAGTYYNEQFF. The CDR3 region has the DNA TGTGCCAGCAAGGGACTAGCGGGGACGTACTACAATGAGCAGTTCTTC.

There are a few counts of this clone. The chain is built from TRBV19 and TRBJ2-1; 7 bases fit TRBD1. This CDR3 comprises 14 residues. Germline CDR1 and CDR2: LNHDA and SQIVND (reference sequence). V shed 7 bases and J 7 bases; nucleotides not matched to a gene: 10. CDR3 nucleotides: TGTGCCAGTAAAACAGGGGTGGGTTCGAATGAGCAGTTCTTC. Translation: CASKTGVGSNEQFF. Supplemented by reference TRBV19 and TRBJ2-1, the full variable domain reads DGGITQSPKYLFRKEGQNVTLSCEQNLNHDAMYWYRQDPGQGLRLIYYSQIVNDFQKGDIAEGYSVSREKKESFPLTVTSAQKNPTAFYLCASKTGVGSNEQFFGPGTRLTVL.

This sequence joins TRBV6-5 and TRBJ1-5, with D possibly being TRBD1 (5 bases). The CDR3 runs to 14 residues. Germline values: CDR1 MNHEY, CDR2 SVGAGI. V was shortened by 7 bases and J by 3 bases, with 13 bases between the two germline ends. For the CDR3, the DNA is TGTGCCAGCACAGTAGACAGTATCAATCAGCCCCAGCATTTT. This sequence encodes CASTVDSINQPQHF.

This clone was observed a handful of times. The chain uses TRBV10-2 and TRBJ2-7, with a weak D call TRBD2 (7 bases). The length of the CDR3 is 12 residues. Between the trimmed V and J ends, which lost 4 bases and 6 bases, there was a span of 10 bases. From germline, CDR1 is WSHSY and CDR2 SAAADI. The CDR3 DNA sequence: TGCGCCAGCAGTGTGAGGGGGGGCGAGCAGTACTTC. It codes for CASSVRGGEQYF.

The chain is built from TRBV9 and TRBJ2-7; 7 nucleotides match TRBD2. V lost 0 bases and J lost 2; bases outside the gene matches: 5. Germline CDR1 SGDLS, CDR2 YYNGEE. The CDR3 contains 15 residues. The CDR3 is CASSVASGATYEQYF. As DNA, the CDR3 is TGTGCCAGCAGCGTAGCCAGCGGGGCTACCTACGAGCAGTACTTC.

In this sample, this clone turned up a few times. The chain combines TRBV13 with TRBJ2-7; D remains unclear. The germline gives CDR1 PRHDT, CDR2 FYEKMQ (reference sequence). This CDR3 is built from 13 residues. V was cut by 3 bases and J by 2 bases, with 8 bases left in between. The DNA for the CDR3 is TGTGCCAGCAGCTTTACACAGACCTACGAGCAGTACTTC. This gives the protein CASSFTQTYEQYF.

CDR3 loop: CASSPRDRGRASGANVLTF. The DNA of the CDR3 is TGTGCCAGTAGTCCCCGTGACAGGGGCAGAGCCTCTGGGGCCAACGTCCTGACTTTC. The gene calls are TRBV19 and TRBJ2-6; 8 bases map to TRBD1. Germline CDR1 LNHDA, CDR2 SQIVND (reference sequence). The CDR3 runs 19 residues. The trim removed 5 bases at V and 0 bases at J, leaving 12 bases unmatched.

This chain joins TRBV30 and TRBJ1-5, with D perhaps TRBD1 (6 bases). Trimming took 3 bases from V and 0 from J, leaving 12 bases between them. Per germline, CDR1 GTSNPN and CDR2 SVGIG (reference sequence). CDR3 length: 15 residues. CDR3 coding DNA: TGTGCCTGGAGCCGTGACAGGACTAGCAATCAGCCCCAGCATTTT. It yields the protein CAWSRDRTSNQPQHF.

The chain couples TRBV7-2 to TRBJ2-7; perhaps TRBD1 as D (7 bases). Deletions cut 5 bases from V and 9 bases from J, with 14 bases between. The CDR3 is made up of 12 amino acids. Germline V lookup: CDR1 SGHTA, CDR2 FQGNSA. In DNA, the CDR3 is TGTGCCAGCAGCGGGAACAGGGGAGGGCAGTACTTC. It encodes CASSGNRGGQYF.

The chain is built from TRBV27 and TRBJ2-1; 8 nucleotides match TRBD1. Trimming at V came to 5 bases and at J to 4 bases, leaving 10 bases not matched to a gene. This CDR3 has 16 amino acids. Germline V CDR1 and CDR2: MNHEY, SMNVEV (reference sequence). The chain's CDR3 is CASSTLDREGYNEQFF. The CDR3 nucleotides read TGTGCCAGCAGTACCCTGGACAGGGAAGGGTACAATGAGCAGTTCTTC.